This T cell receptor beta chain was obtained from a study of blood T cell repertoires in COVID-19. The CDR3 is made up of 18 amino acids. After removal of 4 bases from V and 7 bases from J, the junction contained 15 bases not matched to a gene. CDR1 is SGHDT and CDR2 is YYEEEE in the germline V gene. The repertoire was sequenced with immunoSEQ multiplex PCR; TCRdb's copy has only in-frame clones and lacks some. This sample has 35,000 to 45,000 clones; approximately 85% occur once, and the top ten carry over 9%. The chain links TRBV5-6 to TRBJ2-5; 14 nucleotides line up with TRBD2. The source is a human donor in a cohort sampled during active COVID-19. Sequenced material: peripheral blood. CDR3 bases: TGTGCCAGCAGCGTACCGGGACTAGCGGGGGCTCGAGGCGGGACCCAGTACTTC. Protein sequence: CASSVPGLAGARGGTQYF. Full variable domain (missing parts from reference TRBV5-6 and TRBJ2-5): DAGVTQSPTHLIKTRGQQVTLRCSPKSGHDTVSWYQQALGQGPQFIFQYYEEEERQRGNFPDRFSGHQFPNYSSELNVNALLLGDSALYLCASSVPGLAGARGGTQYFGPGTRLLVL.